This is a list of T cell receptor beta chains from one sample in a study of shared clonotypes between healthy human individuals. Only in-frame clones appear in the TCRdb table, and some are missing; sequencing was by immunoSEQ multiplex PCR. The data contain some 1,100,000 clones, around 78% of them singletons. Input material: memory CD4+ T cells from PBMCs. These receptors were collected from a man aged 18 to 30 in good health. Some clones in this sample may be carry-over from other donors' samples. Each CDR3 is given with its conserved first and last residue. The D gene is left open where the match is weak. The size of a clone is reported for some rows only, either as once, few or many, or as a class for expanded clones.

>TRBV11-2|TRBJ1-2|.|.
TGTGCCAGCAGCCTCTTTACCGGGACGGGGAGCTATGGCTACACCTTC
CASSLFTGTGSYGYTF
>TRBV6-1|TRBJ1-6|.|.
TGTGCCAGCAGTGATAGGCCCTCATCGGGTTCACCCCTCCACTTT
CASSDRPSSGSPLHF
>TRBV11-3|TRBJ1-1|TRBD1|few
TGTGCCAGCTTACGACAGGGGATCGACACTGAAGCTTTCTTT
CASLRQGIDTEAFF
>TRBV5-1|TRBJ2-1|TRBD2|few
TGCGCCAGCAGCTTGGGGACTAGCGGAGGGTGGAATGAGCAGTTCTTC
CASSLGTSGGWNEQFF
>TRBV27|TRBJ1-1|.|.
TGTGCCAGCAGTTTACAAGGGATGAACACTGAAGCTTTCTTT
CASSLQGMNTEAFF
>TRBV7-9|TRBJ1-1|.|.
TGTGCCAGCAAACCTACCGCCGGAGGCGGTAACACTGAAGCTTTCTTT
CASKPTAGGGNTEAFF
>TRBV7-3|TRBJ2-3|.|.
TGTGCCAGCAGCTTAACAGGGCGGGTGAGCACAGATACGCAGTATTTT
CASSLTGRVSTDTQYF
>TRBV14|TRBJ2-1|.|.
TGTGCCAGCAGTCACTGGACAGTCTACAATGAGCAGTTCTTC
CASSHWTVYNEQFF
>TRBV30|TRBJ2-7|.|.
TGTGCCTGGAGTGTGGATTTTTACTACGAGCAGTACTTC
CAWSVDFYYEQYF
>TRBV20-1|TRBJ1-1|.|.
TGCAGTGCCCCGGAGAACACTGAAGCTTTCTTT
CSAPENTEAFF
>TRBV4-1|TRBJ2-1|.|.
TGCGCCAGCAGACCGACAGGACGGGTCGAGCAGTTCTTC
CASRPTGRVEQFF
>TRBV27|TRBJ2-7|TRBD1|few
TGTGCCAGCGGACGGACAGGGGTTTCCTACGAGCAGTACTTC
CASGRTGVSYEQYF
>TRBV10-1|TRBJ2-1|.|.
TGCGCCAGCAGTGAAAAATTGGACTCTGAGCAGTTCTTC
CASSEKLDSEQFF
>TRBV20-1|TRBJ1-1|.|.
TGCAGTGCTAGAGACACTGAAGCTTTCTTT
CSARDTEAFF
>TRBV18|TRBJ1-5|.|few
TGTGCCAGCTCACCAACGAAAGATCAGCCCCAGCATTTT
CASSPTKDQPQHF
>TRBV30|TRBJ1-3|.|.
TGTGCCTGGAGCCTCAGGGGCCTCTCTGGAAACACCATATATTTT
CAWSLRGLSGNTIYF
>TRBV19|TRBJ2-7|TRBD2|.
TGTGCCAGTAGTATTGTAGCGGGAGCCGGGGAGCAGTACTTC
CASSIVAGAGEQYF
>TRBV25-1|TRBJ2-5|TRBD2|once
TGTGCCAGCAGTGAGCGACTAGCGGGACAAGAGACCCAGTACTTC
CASSERLAGQETQYF
>TRBV19|TRBJ2-6|TRBD2|.
TGTGCCATAGGGACTAGCCGAACCTCTGGGGCCAACGTCCTGACTTTC
CAIGTSRTSGANVLTF
>TRBV28|TRBJ1-1|.|.
TGTGCCAGCGAATATCCGGGGGTCTTGAACACTGAAGCTTTCTTT
CASEYPGVLNTEAFF
>TRBV27|TRBJ1-2|.|.
TGTGCCAGCAGAGACGGAAACTATGGCTACACCTTC
CASRDGNYGYTF
>TRBV6-4|TRBJ1-4|TRBD1|.
TGTGCCAGCTTAACAGGGGCGGGTGAAAAACTGTTTTTT
CASLTGAGEKLFF
>TRBV5-1|TRBJ2-7|.|.
TGCGCCAGCAGCACCCCCGAACCCGTTAGCGAGCAGTACTTC
CASSTPEPVSEQYF
>TRBV20-1|TRBJ2-3|.|.
TGCAGTGCTAGACGGGGGGATACGCAGTATTTT
CSARRGDTQYF
>TRBV5-8|TRBJ1-2|.|.
TGTGCCAGCAGCTTAACAGGGAGTGGCAACTATGGCTACACCTTC
CASSLTGSGNYGYTF
>TRBV11-2|TRBJ2-6|.|many
TGTGCCAGCAGCCTTAGCCTCTCTGGGGCCAACGTCCTGACTTTC
CASSLSLSGANVLTF
>TRBV28|TRBJ2-2|.|many
TGTGCCAGCAGTTTGCGCGGGGAGCTGTTTTTT
CASSLRGELFF
>TRBV5-1|TRBJ1-1|.|.
TGCGCCAGCAGCTTGGTAGGGGTTATGAACACTGAAGCTTTCTTT
CASSLVGVMNTEAFF
>TRBV28|TRBJ2-2|.|.
TGTGCCAGCAGTTTATTCAGAAGCAACACCGGGGAGCTGTTTTTT
CASSLFRSNTGELFF